The 10 T cell receptor beta chains below come from one sample, sequenced in a study of T cell responses to AZD1222 COVID-19 vaccine. Clones were read by immunoSEQ multiplex PCR, and TCRdb kept only the in-frame ones, dropping some. The data show 250,000 to 300,000 clones, with 85% to 95% seen just once and about 0.5% held by the top ten. Source: peripheral blood, taken 28 days after the second AZD1222 dose. The source of these receptors is an adult who received the AZD1222 COVID-19 vaccine.

The V and J genes are TRBV11-2 and TRBJ1-1; D is unresolved. Germline values: CDR1 SGHAT, CDR2 FQNNGV. The CDR3 is 14 amino acids. V lost 2 bases and J lost 0, with 7 bases in between. Here the CDR3 reads CASSLLALNTEAFF. The DNA of the CDR3 is TGTGCCAGCAGCTTACTAGCGTTGAACACTGAAGCTTTCTTT.

The chain is built from TRBV18 and TRBJ2-3; D is undetermined. The CDR3 has 14 amino acids. Trimming cost V 5 bases and J 7 bases, with 16 bases left between them. Germline V CDR1 and CDR2: KGHSH, LQKENI. The CDR3 reads CASSSRGQQNTQYF. In DNA, the CDR3 is TGTGCCAGCTCATCCCGAGGTCAACAAAATACGCAGTATTTT.

This sequence joins TRBV3-1 (or the pseudogene TRBV3-2) and TRBJ1-1, with 10 bases matching TRBD1. CDR3 length: 14 residues. Unmatched junction bases numbered 3, after V lost 3 bases and J lost 5 bases. Germline CDR1 reads LGHDT; CDR2 reads YNNKEL (reference sequence). The CDR3: CASSQTGGRTEAFF. DNA for the CDR3: TGTGCCAGCAGCCAGACAGGGGGCCGGACTGAAGCTTTCTTT.

V and J are TRBV4-3 and TRBJ2-1; possible D gene TRBD2, 5 bases. V was trimmed by 8 bases and J by 5 bases, leaving 22 bases between them. CDR1 is LGHNA, CDR2 YSLEER, per germline. The CDR3 contains 16 residues. CDR3 protein: CASALFNLSGNNEQFF. The CDR3 DNA reads TGCGCCAGCGCCCTATTTAACCTCTCCGGGAACAATGAGCAGTTCTTC.

This chain uses TRBV2 with TRBJ1-2; D call uncertain. V gave up 7 bases and J gave up 8 bases, with 17 bases separating them. Germline V gene data show CDR1 as SNHLY and CDR2 as FYNNEI. The CDR3 contains 13 residues. The CDR3 nucleotides are TGTGCCAGCAATAAGGGTCCCGCCAGCGGCTACACCTTC. Translated: CASNKGPASGYTF.

The V call is TRBV10-3, the J call TRBJ1-4; unclear D gene. Germline V gene data show CDR1 as ENHRY and CDR2 as SYGVKD. V was shortened by 4 bases and J by 8 bases, with 17 bases between the two germline ends. CDR3 size: 15 residues. CDR3 in amino acids: CAISATSGVGEKLFF. Here the CDR3 DNA reads TGTGCCATCAGTGCTACCTCCGGGGTCGGGGAAAAACTGTTTTTT.

The CDR3 sequence is CASRPGVRGSQGYTF. The DNA of the CDR3 is TGTGCCAGCAGGCCCGGCGTACGGGGCAGTCAAGGCTACACCTTC. V and J are TRBV3-1 (or the pseudogene TRBV3-2) and TRBJ1-2, with D maybe TRBD1 (5 bases). V gave up 6 bases and J gave up 8 bases, with 22 bases separating them. Germline values: CDR1 LGHDT, CDR2 YNNKEL (reference sequence). CDR3 size: 15 residues.

The count of this clone is one. V gene TRBV10-2 combines with J gene TRBJ1-1; the match to TRBD1 covers 8 bases. Germline CDR1 is WSHSY and CDR2 is SAAADI. V lost 6 bases, J lost 1 base, and 7 bases stayed unmatched. The CDR3 loop spans 15 amino acids. The CDR3 region has the DNA TGCGCCAGCAGAGGGATCCAGGGGGCGAACACTGAAGCTTTCTTT. It codes for CASRGIQGANTEAFF.

The chain is built from TRBV6-2 or TRBV6-3 and TRBJ2-5, with 7 bases matching TRBD2. In germline, CDR1 is MNHEY, CDR2 SVGEGT. V lost 6 bases and J lost 1; bases outside the gene matches: 5. The CDR3 contains 14 residues. The CDR3 DNA follows: TGTGCCAGCAGCACGCGGGGGTCCCAAGAGACCCAGTACTTC. It codes for CASSTRGSQETQYF.

V usage is TRBV14 and J usage is TRBJ2-7; D is unclear. V was shortened by 1 base and J by 2 bases, with 6 bases between the two germline ends. The CDR3 sequence is 13 residues long. Germline V gives CDR1 SGHDN, CDR2 FVKESK. In DNA form, the CDR3 reads TGTGCCAGCAGCCAAGCTATCACCTACGAGCAGTACTTC. Its translation: CASSQAITYEQYF.